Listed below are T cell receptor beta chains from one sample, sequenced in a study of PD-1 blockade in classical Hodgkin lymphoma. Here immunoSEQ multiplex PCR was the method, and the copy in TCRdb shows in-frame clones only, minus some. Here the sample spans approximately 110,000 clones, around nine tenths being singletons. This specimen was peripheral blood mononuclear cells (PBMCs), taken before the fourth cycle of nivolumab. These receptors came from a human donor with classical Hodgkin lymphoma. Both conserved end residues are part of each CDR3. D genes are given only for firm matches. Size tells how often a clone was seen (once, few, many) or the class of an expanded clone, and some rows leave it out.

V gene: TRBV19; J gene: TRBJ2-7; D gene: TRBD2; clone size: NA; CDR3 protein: CASSVASGTGEQYF; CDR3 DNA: TGTGCCAGCAGTGTGGCTAGCGGGACGGGGGAGCAGTACTTC
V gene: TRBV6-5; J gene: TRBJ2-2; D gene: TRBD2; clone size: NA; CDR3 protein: CASSSSGGYTGELFF; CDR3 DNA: TGTGCCAGCAGTTCTAGCGGGGGTTACACCGGGGAGCTGTTTTTT
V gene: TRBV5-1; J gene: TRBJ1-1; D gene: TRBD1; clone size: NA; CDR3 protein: CASSLDRGTEAFF; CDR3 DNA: TGCGCCAGCAGCCTGGACAGGGGAACTGAAGCTTTCTTT
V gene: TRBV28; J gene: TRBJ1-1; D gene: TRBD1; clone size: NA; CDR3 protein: CASSWDRGATEAFF; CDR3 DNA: TGTGCCAGCAGTTGGGACAGGGGGGCCACTGAAGCTTTCTTT
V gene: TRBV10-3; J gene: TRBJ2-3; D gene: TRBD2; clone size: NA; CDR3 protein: CAISRTSGRLTTDTQYF; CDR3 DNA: TGTGCCATCAGTCGGACTAGCGGGAGGCTTACCACAGATACGCAGTATTTT
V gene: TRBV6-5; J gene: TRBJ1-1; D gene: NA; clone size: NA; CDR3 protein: CASSYRTPKKNTEAFF; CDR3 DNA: TGTGCCAGCAGTTACCGCACGCCGAAAAAGAACACTGAAGCTTTCTTT
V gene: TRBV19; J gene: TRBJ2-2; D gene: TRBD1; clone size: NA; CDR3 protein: CATTGVNTGELFF; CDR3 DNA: TGTGCCACGACAGGGGTGAACACCGGGGAGCTGTTTTTT
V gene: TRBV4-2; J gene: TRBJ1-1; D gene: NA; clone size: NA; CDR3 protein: CASSQDTQSTEAFF; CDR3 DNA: TGTGCCAGCAGCCAAGACACCCAAAGCACTGAAGCTTTCTTT
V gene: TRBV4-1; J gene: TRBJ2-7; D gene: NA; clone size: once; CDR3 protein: CASSLHFVGAYEQYF; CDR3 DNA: TGCGCCAGCAGCCTACATTTCGTCGGCGCCTACGAGCAGTACTTC
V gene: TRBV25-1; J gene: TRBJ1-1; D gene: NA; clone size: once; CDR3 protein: CASSETLLMNTEAFF; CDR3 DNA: TGTGCCAGCAGTGAGACCTTACTTATGAACACTGAAGCTTTCTTT
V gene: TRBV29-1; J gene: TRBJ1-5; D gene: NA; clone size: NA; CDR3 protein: CSVATGNNQPQHF; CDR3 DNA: TGCAGCGTTGCCACAGGTAACAATCAGCCCCAGCATTTT
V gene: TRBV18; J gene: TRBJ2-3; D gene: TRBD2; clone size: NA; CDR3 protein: CASSPRGLAGPVTQYF; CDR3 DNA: TGTGCCAGCTCACCGAGGGGACTAGCGGGCCCAGTGACGCAGTATTTT
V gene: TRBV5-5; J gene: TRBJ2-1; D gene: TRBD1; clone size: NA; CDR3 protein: CASSSTGSSYNEQFF; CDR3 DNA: TGTGCCAGCAGCTCGACAGGGAGCTCCTACAATGAGCAGTTCTTC
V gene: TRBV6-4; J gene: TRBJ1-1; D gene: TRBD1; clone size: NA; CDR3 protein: CASSLDRLNTEAFF; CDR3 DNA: TGTGCCAGCAGCTTGGACAGGCTGAACACTGAAGCTTTCTTT